These 32 T cell receptor beta chains originate from one sample sequenced in a study of cytomegalovirus exposure and HLA in healthy donors. PCR involved 60 Vbeta and 13 Jbeta primers. Produced via immunoSEQ multiplex PCR; TCRdb's table is partial and in-frame only. Here the sample spans about 180,000 clones, about 69% being singletons. Sequencing was performed on PBMCs. These receptors were collected from a human donor in good health.

This chain connects TRBV11-1 to TRBJ2-1; the match to TRBD1 covers 7 bases. The CDR3 spans 13 residues. Germline-derived CDR1 and CDR2 are SGHAT and FQDESV (reference sequence). V dropped 4 bases and J dropped 5; count of bases not matched to a gene: 2. DNA of the CDR3: TGTGCCAGCAGCTCGGACAGGAACAATGAGCAGTTCTTC. Translating gives CASSSDRNNEQFF.

V usage is TRBV7-3 and J usage is TRBJ1-6; TRBD1 is a possible D gene (6 bases). V was cut by 2 bases and J by 7 bases, with 15 bases left in between. CDR3 length equals 16 residues. The germline V gene encodes CDR1 SGHTA and CDR2 FQGTGA. CDR3 residues: CASSLFAGAPNSPLHF. CDR3 DNA: TGTGCCAGCAGCTTATTTGCAGGGGCGCCGAATTCACCCCTCCACTTT.

CDR3 bases: TGTGCCAGCAGTGTTCGCCAGCGACCTACAGATACGCAGTATTTT. It encodes CASSVRQRPTDTQYF. The chain combines TRBV2 with TRBJ2-3, with no clear D. From germline, CDR1 is SNHLY and CDR2 FYNNEI. V was cut by 4 bases and J by 3 bases, with 14 bases left in between. The CDR3 sequence is 15 residues long.

A note on this clone: This CDR3 is also generated by other DNA sequences in the sample. V is TRBV4-3 and J is TRBJ2-5; 8 positions agree with TRBD1. Germline CDR1 reads LGHNA; CDR2 reads YSLEER. The CDR3 extends over 15 amino acids. The V gene end was trimmed by 0 bases and the J gene end by 1 base; junction bases not matched to a gene: 1. CDR3 residues: CASSQDRGRQETQYF. The CDR3, as DNA: TGCGCCAGCAGCCAAGACAGGGGGCGCCAAGAGACCCAGTACTTC.

This clone was seen a handful of times. The rearrangement links TRBV6-1 to TRBJ1-2; D may be TRBD1 (6 bases). V lost 6 bases and J lost 2, with 13 bases in between. Germline CDR1 and CDR2: MNHNS and SASEGT. This CDR3 has 14 residues. CDR3 DNA sequence: TGTGCCAGCAGACCCTGGACAGCCAACTATGGCTACACCTTC. This sequence encodes CASRPWTANYGYTF.

The chain carries TRBV19 and TRBJ1-2, with D tentatively TRBD1 (6 bases). Germline CDR1 reads LNHDA; CDR2 reads SQIVND (reference sequence). CDR3 length equals 13 residues. Trimming took 6 bases from V and 8 from J, leaving 16 bases between them. The CDR3 DNA reads TGTGCCAGTAGGAATACAGGGTTTAGCGGCTACACCTTC. Its translation is CASRNTGFSGYTF.

This clone was seen a few times. The gene calls are TRBV14 and TRBJ1-4; 9 bases align to TRBD1. CDR3 size: 16 residues. In germline, CDR1 is SGHDN, CDR2 FVKESK. V gave up 4 bases and J gave up 5 bases; unmatched junction bases: 8. CDR3 bases: TGTGCCAGCAGCCCAAACGGACAGGGGATAAATGAAAAACTGTTTTTT. It is translated as CASSPNGQGINEKLFF.

This clone was seen once. The rearrangement joins TRBV2 to TRBJ1-1, with 11 bases matching TRBD1. Looked up from germline, CDR1 is SNHLY and CDR2 is FYNNEI. The J segment lost 11 bases and the V segment lost 1 base, leaving 9 bases of the junction unmatched. The length of the CDR3 is 15 residues. DNA of the CDR3: TGTGCCAGCAGTGAAGGGACAGGGGGCGCGGTTCTGGCTTTCTTT. It yields the protein CASSEGTGGAVLAFF.

V is TRBV7-8 and J is TRBJ1-1, with 7 nucleotides matching TRBD1. With 1 base clipped from V and 0 bases from J, the junction kept 5 bases outside the gene matches. The V gene's germline CDR1 is SGHVS and CDR2 FQNEAQ. The CDR3 spans 16 residues. The CDR3 here is CASSLVWTGVNTEAFF. The CDR3 DNA is TGTGCCAGCAGCTTAGTCTGGACAGGAGTGAACACTGAAGCTTTCTTT.

This clone was detected once. The chain joins TRBV4-1 to TRBJ1-1, with 10 bases lining up with TRBD1. V gave up 0 bases and J gave up 4 bases; unmatched junction bases: 2. This CDR3 is built from 15 residues. Per the germline V gene, CDR1 is MGHRA and CDR2 is YSYEKL. The CDR3 sequence is CASSQEGTGVTEAFF. The DNA of the CDR3 is TGCGCCAGCAGCCAAGAGGGGACAGGGGTCACTGAAGCTTTCTTT.

The rearrangement uses TRBV5-5 and TRBJ2-7; 8 nucleotides align to TRBD1. Germline V gene lookup returns CDR1 SGHKS and CDR2 YYEKEE (reference sequence). The CDR3 loop spans 13 amino acids. The V and J ends lost 2 bases and 7 bases, in that order; junction bases with no gene match: 5. For the CDR3, the DNA is TGTGCCAGCAGCTTCGGGACAGGTAATGAGCAGTACTTC. As protein: CASSFGTGNEQYF.

This clone has a handful of counts. This sequence joins TRBV29-1 and TRBJ1-3; D unresolved. This CDR3 is 14 amino acids long. V lost 3 bases to trimming and J lost 2 bases, with 11 bases between them. Germline CDR1 reads SQVTM; CDR2 reads ANQGSEA. CDR3 sequence: CSVEGGETGNTIYF. CDR3 nucleotides: TGCAGCGTTGAGGGAGGAGAAACTGGAAACACCATATATTTT. Looking up the rest from reference TRBV29-1 and TRBJ1-3 gives the full variable domain: SAVISQKPSRDICQRGTSLTIQCQVDSQVTMMFWYRQQPGQSLTLIATANQGSEATYESGFVIDKFPISRPNLTFSTLTVSNMSPEDSSIYLCSVEGGETGNTIYFGEGSWLTVV.

This clone was observed a single time. This rearrangement joins TRBV6-6 to TRBJ1-2, with 9 bases that match TRBD1. Germline CDR1 is MNHNY and CDR2 is SVGAGI (reference sequence). This CDR3 is built from 14 residues. V shed 4 bases, J shed 6 bases, and the junction held 6 bases outside the gene matches. The CDR3 bases are TGTGCCAGCAGTTCCCCGGGACAGGGTGATGGCTACACCTTC. Protein product: CASSSPGQGDGYTF.

This clone was recorded a few times. The chain links TRBV27 to TRBJ1-2, with D hard to call. With 5 bases removed from V and 8 bases from J, the gap between germline ends came to 18 bases. CDR3 size: 14 residues. The germline CDR1 and CDR2 sequences are MNHEY and SMNVEV (reference sequence). The CDR3 region has the DNA TGTGCCAGCAGTGTAAGCGACCCCTCTAACGGCTACACCTTC. Translation: CASSVSDPSNGYTF.

This chain joins TRBV7-3 and TRBJ2-7, with TRBD1 matching over 8 bases. Germline V gene lookup returns CDR1 SGHTA and CDR2 FQGTGA. The ends lost 5 bases at V and 5 bases at J; junction bases unmatched: 5. The CDR3 length is 13 residues. The CDR3 region is CASSLDRADEQYF. In DNA, the CDR3 is TGTGCCAGCAGCCTGGACAGGGCCGACGAGCAGTACTTC.

This chain joins TRBV4-3 and TRBJ2-5; TRBD1 is a possible D gene (6 bases). Germline V gene data show CDR1 as LGHNA and CDR2 as YSLEER. This CDR3 comprises 15 residues. V lost 3 bases and J 1 base, leaving 12 bases between the germline ends. CDR3 in DNA: TGCGCCAGCAGCCAGGAACAGGGCTTCCAAGAGACCCAGTACTTC. Residues: CASSQEQGFQETQYF.

The CDR3 reads CASKQQGAQYGYTF. The CDR3 bases are TGTGCCAGCAAGCAACAGGGGGCGCAATATGGCTACACCTTC. The V call is TRBV27, the J call TRBJ1-2; TRBD1 agrees at 9 bases. CDR3 length equals 14 residues. After removal of 7 bases from V and 5 bases from J, the junction contained 8 bases not matched to a gene. Germline CDR1 and CDR2: MNHEY and SMNVEV (reference sequence).

This sequence joins TRBV2 and TRBJ2-5; D may be TRBD2 (5 bases). Trimming removed 7 bases from V and 2 bases from J, with 8 bases in between. Per germline, CDR1 SNHLY and CDR2 FYNNEI. The length of the CDR3 is 12 residues. CDR3 sequence: CASMERQETQYF. The CDR3 coding sequence is TGTGCCAGCATGGAGCGGCAAGAGACCCAGTACTTC.

A few counts support this clone. J is TRBJ1-4 and V is TRBV5-1; TRBD1 aligns across 12 bases. With 0 bases clipped from V and 7 bases from J, the junction kept 7 bases outside the gene matches. The CDR3 runs 17 residues. CDR1 is SGHRS, CDR2 YFSETQ, per germline. The DNA of the CDR3 is TGCGCCAGCAGCTTGGAGGGACAGGGGGCGACAATTGAAAAACTGTTTTTT. Translation gives CASSLEGQGATIEKLFF.

The genes are TRBV13 and TRBJ2-7, with a weak D call TRBD2 (6 bases). Germline CDR1 reads PRHDT; CDR2 reads FYEKMQ (reference sequence). Trimming left V 2 bases short and J 1 base short, with 12 bases between. This CDR3 contains 15 residues. CDR3 DNA: TGTGCCAGCAGCTTACTTACGGGGGAGTCCTACGAGCAGTACTTC. It yields the protein CASSLLTGESYEQYF.

In this sample, this clone turned up a few times. This sequence joins TRBV9 and TRBJ2-7, with 9 bases that match TRBD1. J gave up 7 bases and V 4 bases, and 12 bases lay outside the gene matches. The germline V gene encodes CDR1 SGDLS and CDR2 YYNGEE. The CDR3 is 15 residues long. Written as DNA, the CDR3 is TGTGCCAGCAGCCCGGGGACAGGGCAAATGGGGGAGCAGTACTTC. It yields the protein CASSPGTGQMGEQYF.

This clone appeared a few times. The chain combines TRBV2 with TRBJ1-4; a possible D gene is TRBD1 (6 bases). The CDR3 spans 15 residues. Germline V gives CDR1 SNHLY, CDR2 FYNNEI. V lost 5 bases and J lost 4, with 14 bases in between. CDR3 protein: CASSSQGGGNEKLFF. For the CDR3, the DNA is TGTGCCAGCAGTTCACAGGGAGGGGGTAATGAAAAACTGTTTTTT.

The chain has TRBV13 and TRBJ2-2; TRBD2 agrees at 10 bases. The CDR3 is made up of 18 amino acids. Germline V gives CDR1 PRHDT, CDR2 FYEKMQ (reference sequence). J was trimmed by 0 bases and V by 5 bases; bases with no gene match: 9. The CDR3 is CASSPWVAGGSNTGELFF. The CDR3 nucleotides read TGTGCCAGCAGCCCATGGGTAGCGGGGGGATCGAACACCGGGGAGCTGTTTTTT.

The V and J genes are TRBV11-2 and TRBJ1-4; D uncertain. Trimming shortened V by 2 bases and J by 8 bases, and 15 bases separated the two germline ends. The CDR3 contains 15 residues. Germline V gene lookup returns CDR1 SGHAT and CDR2 FQNNGV. The CDR3 nucleotides read TGTGCCAGCAGCTTAAGCGGGGATTTAGCAGAAAAACTGTTTTTT. Translating it yields CASSLSGDLAEKLFF.

The chain uses TRBV28 and TRBJ2-7, with 8 positions matching TRBD2. Germline loops: CDR1 MDHEN, CDR2 SYDVKM. The CDR3 consists of 18 residues. The V and J ends lost 3 bases and 4 bases, in that order; junction bases with no gene match: 17. The CDR3 is CASSFEDLDGGGHYEQYF. CDR3 DNA: TGTGCCAGCAGTTTCGAGGACCTTGACGGGGGGGGCCATTACGAGCAGTACTTC.

This clone has a handful of counts. This rearrangement joins TRBV4-3 to TRBJ2-5, with TRBD2 matching 9 bases. Germline CDR1 reads LGHNA; CDR2 reads YSLEER. Trimming took 1 base from V and 5 from J; bases not matched to a gene: 8. This CDR3 region has 16 residues. CDR3 DNA sequence: TGCGCCAGCAGCCAAGGCTTAGCGGGGGCAGGGGAGACCCAGTACTTC. This gives the protein CASSQGLAGAGETQYF.

In this sample, this clone turned up once. The gene calls are TRBV7-2 and TRBJ1-3, with TRBD1 matching 12 bases. The J segment lost 3 bases and the V segment lost 5 bases, leaving 11 bases of the junction unmatched. The V gene's germline CDR1 is SGHTA and CDR2 FQGNSA. The CDR3 covers 18 residues. CDR3 in amino acids: CASSALGQGAVSGNTIYF. CDR3 DNA: TGTGCCAGCAGCGCCTTGGGACAGGGGGCTGTGAGTGGAAACACCATATATTTT.

V and J are TRBV6-1 and TRBJ1-6; D might be TRBD1 (6 bases). Deletions cut 1 base from V and 5 bases from J, with 18 bases between. The CDR3 spans 18 residues. Germline V lookup: CDR1 MNHNS, CDR2 SASEGT. DNA for the CDR3: TGTGCCAGCAGTGAAGGAGGTTACTTCGGGGACAATAATTCACCCCTCCACTTT. Residues: CASSEGGYFGDNNSPLHF.

A few counts support this clone. This chain joins TRBV6-1 and TRBJ1-5; 12 bases align to TRBD1. CDR1 is MNHNS and CDR2 is SASEGT in the germline V gene. The junction had 6 bases not matched to a gene; V was cut back by 2 bases and J by 7 bases. This CDR3 has 16 amino acids. DNA for the CDR3: TGTGCCAGCAGTGAAACCGCAGGGACAGGGGGCCAGCCCCAGCATTTT. This codes for CASSETAGTGGQPQHF.

The V gene is TRBV30, the J gene TRBJ2-5; perhaps TRBD1 as D (5 bases). V was clipped by 4 bases and J by 4 bases, with 10 bases between them. Germline-derived CDR1 and CDR2 are GTSNPN and SVGIG (reference sequence). This CDR3 has 12 residues. This chain's CDR3 is CAWNLDRETQYF. The CDR3 DNA follows: TGTGCCTGGAATTTAGACAGAGAGACCCAGTACTTC.

This clone was seen once. The chain employs TRBV5-1 and TRBJ2-5; D might be TRBD2 (5 bases). The better agreement between TRBJ2-7 and the DNA end casts doubt on the J call. Germline CDR1 reads SGHRS; CDR2 reads YFSETQ. The CDR3 loop spans 14 amino acids. In DNA, the CDR3 is TGCGCCAGCAGCCTTACGACGGGGTCCTACGAGCAGTACTTC. The encoded protein is CASSLTTGSYEQYF.

Only one count was recorded for this clone. The V call is TRBV13, the J call TRBJ2-7, with 8 nucleotides matching TRBD2. With 2 bases clipped from V and 3 bases from J, the junction kept 6 bases outside the gene matches. Germline values: CDR1 PRHDT, CDR2 FYEKMQ (reference sequence). The CDR3 length is 15 residues. CDR3 loop: CASSLNGGANYEQYF. The CDR3 nucleotides read TGTGCCAGCAGCTTAAACGGGGGGGCCAACTACGAGCAGTACTTC.